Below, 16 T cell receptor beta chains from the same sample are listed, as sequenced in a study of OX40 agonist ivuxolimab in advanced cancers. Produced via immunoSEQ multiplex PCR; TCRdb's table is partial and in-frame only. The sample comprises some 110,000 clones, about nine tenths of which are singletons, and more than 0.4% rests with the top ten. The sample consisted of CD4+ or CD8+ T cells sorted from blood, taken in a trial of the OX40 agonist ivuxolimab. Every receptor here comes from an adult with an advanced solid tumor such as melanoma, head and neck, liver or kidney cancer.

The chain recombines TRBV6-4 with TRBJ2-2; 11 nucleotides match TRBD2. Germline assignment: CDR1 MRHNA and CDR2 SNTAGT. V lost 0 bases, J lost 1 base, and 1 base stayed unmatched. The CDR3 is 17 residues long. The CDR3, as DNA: TGTGCCAGCAGTGACTCCGGACTAGCGGGGAACACCGGGGAGCTGTTTTTT. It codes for CASSDSGLAGNTGELFF.

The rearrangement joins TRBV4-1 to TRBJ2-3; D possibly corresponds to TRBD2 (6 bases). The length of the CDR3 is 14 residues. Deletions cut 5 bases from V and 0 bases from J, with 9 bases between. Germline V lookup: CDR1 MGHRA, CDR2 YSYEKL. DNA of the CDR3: TGCGCCAGCAGCAGGGACTTAAGCACAGATACGCAGTATTTT. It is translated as CASSRDLSTDTQYF.

The DNA of the CDR3 is TGTGCCAGCTCACCAAAAGAGGTACTTGGCTCCTACAATGAGCAGTTCTTC. Its translation is CASSPKEVLGSYNEQFF. This chain uses TRBV18 with TRBJ2-1; D unclear. Per germline, CDR1 KGHSH and CDR2 LQKENI. The CDR3 runs 17 residues. V was pared by 2 bases and J by 0 bases, with 14 bases between. Based on the CDR3 plus reference TRBV18 and TRBJ2-1, the full variable domain is NAGVMQNPRHLVRRRGQEARLRCSPMKGHSHVYWYRQLPEEGLKFMVYLQKENIIDESGMPKERFSAEFPKEGPSILRIQQVVRGDSAAYFCASSPKEVLGSYNEQFFGPGTRLTVL.

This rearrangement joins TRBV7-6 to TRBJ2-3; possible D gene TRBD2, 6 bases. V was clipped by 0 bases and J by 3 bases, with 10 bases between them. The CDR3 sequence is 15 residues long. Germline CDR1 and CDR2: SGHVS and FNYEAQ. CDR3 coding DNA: TGTGCCAGCAGCTTAGCGGGGGGACGGACAGATACGCAGTATTTT. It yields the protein CASSLAGGRTDTQYF.

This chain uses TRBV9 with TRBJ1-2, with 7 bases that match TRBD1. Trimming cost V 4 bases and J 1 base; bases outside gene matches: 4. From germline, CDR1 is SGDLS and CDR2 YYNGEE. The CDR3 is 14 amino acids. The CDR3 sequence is CASSPGTVNYGYTF. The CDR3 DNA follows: TGTGCCAGCAGCCCTGGGACAGTTAACTATGGCTACACCTTC.

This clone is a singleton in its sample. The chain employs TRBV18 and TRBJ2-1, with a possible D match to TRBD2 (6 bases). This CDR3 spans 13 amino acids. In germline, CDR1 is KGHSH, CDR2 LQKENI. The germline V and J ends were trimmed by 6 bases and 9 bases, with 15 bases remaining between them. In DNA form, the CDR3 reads TGTGCCAGCTCCAGCCCAGGAGGGGTTGAGCAGTTCTTC. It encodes CASSSPGGVEQFF.

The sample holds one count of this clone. The CDR3 region is CASSLFIGSEQYF. In DNA, the CDR3 is TGTGCCAGCAGTTTGTTTATAGGTAGCGAGCAGTACTTC. This chain joins TRBV27 and TRBJ2-7; unclear D gene. The CDR3 sequence is 13 residues long. Germline V gene lookup returns CDR1 MNHEY and CDR2 SMNVEV (reference sequence). V was clipped by 3 bases and J by 6 bases, with 12 bases between them.

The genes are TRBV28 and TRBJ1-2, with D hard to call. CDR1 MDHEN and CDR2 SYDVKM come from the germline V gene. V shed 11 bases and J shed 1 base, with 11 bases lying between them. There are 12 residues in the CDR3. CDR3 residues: CAFGRSNYGYTF. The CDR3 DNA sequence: TGTGCCTTCGGCCGGAGTAACTATGGCTACACCTTC.

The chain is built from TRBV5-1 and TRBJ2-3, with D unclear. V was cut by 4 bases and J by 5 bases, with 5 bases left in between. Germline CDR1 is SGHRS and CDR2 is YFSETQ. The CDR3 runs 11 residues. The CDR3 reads CASSTRDTQYF. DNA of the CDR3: TGCGCCAGCAGCACCAGAGATACGCAGTATTTT.

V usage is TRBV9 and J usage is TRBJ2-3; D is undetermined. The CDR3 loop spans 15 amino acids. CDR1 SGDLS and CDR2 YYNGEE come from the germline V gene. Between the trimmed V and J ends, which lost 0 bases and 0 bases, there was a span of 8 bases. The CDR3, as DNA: TGTGCCAGCAGCGTAGAGGGTCGTAGCACAGATACGCAGTATTTT. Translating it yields CASSVEGRSTDTQYF.

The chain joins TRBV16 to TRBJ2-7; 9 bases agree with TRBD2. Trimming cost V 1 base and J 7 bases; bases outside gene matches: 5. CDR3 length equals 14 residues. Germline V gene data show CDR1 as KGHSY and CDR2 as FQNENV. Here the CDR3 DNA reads TGTGCCAGCAGCCAATTCCTAGCGGGGAGTGAGCAGTACTTC. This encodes CASSQFLAGSEQYF.

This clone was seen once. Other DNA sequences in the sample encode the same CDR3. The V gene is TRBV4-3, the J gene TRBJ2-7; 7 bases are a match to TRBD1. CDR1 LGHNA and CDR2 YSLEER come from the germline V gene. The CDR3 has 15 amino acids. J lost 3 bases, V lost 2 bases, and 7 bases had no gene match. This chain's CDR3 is CASSQTGDGHYEQYF. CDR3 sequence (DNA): TGCGCCAGCAGCCAAACAGGGGATGGACACTACGAGCAGTACTTC.

The chain's CDR3 is CASSEWGPPQETQYF. CDR3 DNA: TGTGCCAGCAGTGAGTGGGGGCCCCCCCAAGAGACCCAGTACTTC. The chain uses TRBV2 and TRBJ2-5, with D perhaps TRBD1 (6 bases). V lost 3 bases to trimming and J lost 1 base, with 12 bases between them. The V gene's germline CDR1 is SNHLY and CDR2 FYNNEI. The CDR3 extends over 15 amino acids.

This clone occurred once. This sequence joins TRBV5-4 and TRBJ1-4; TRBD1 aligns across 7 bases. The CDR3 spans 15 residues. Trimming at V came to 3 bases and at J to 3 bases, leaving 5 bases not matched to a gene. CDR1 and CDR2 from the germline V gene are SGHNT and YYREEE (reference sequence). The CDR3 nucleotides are TGTGCCAGCAGCTATTCAGGGGGACCTAATGAAAAACTGTTTTTT. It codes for CASSYSGGPNEKLFF.

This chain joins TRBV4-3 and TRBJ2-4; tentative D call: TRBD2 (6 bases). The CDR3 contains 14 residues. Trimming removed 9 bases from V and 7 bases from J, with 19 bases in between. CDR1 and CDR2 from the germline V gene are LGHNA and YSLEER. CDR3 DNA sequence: TGCGCCAGTTCCCTTCGAGCGGGTGACAACATTCAGTACTTC. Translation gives CASSLRAGDNIQYF.

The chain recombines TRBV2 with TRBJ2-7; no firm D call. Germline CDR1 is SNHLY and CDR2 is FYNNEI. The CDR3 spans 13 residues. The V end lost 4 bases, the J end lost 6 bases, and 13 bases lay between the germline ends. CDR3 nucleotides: TGTGCCAGCAGTGTGGAAGAGTGGCGCGAGCAGTACTTC. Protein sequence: CASSVEEWREQYF.